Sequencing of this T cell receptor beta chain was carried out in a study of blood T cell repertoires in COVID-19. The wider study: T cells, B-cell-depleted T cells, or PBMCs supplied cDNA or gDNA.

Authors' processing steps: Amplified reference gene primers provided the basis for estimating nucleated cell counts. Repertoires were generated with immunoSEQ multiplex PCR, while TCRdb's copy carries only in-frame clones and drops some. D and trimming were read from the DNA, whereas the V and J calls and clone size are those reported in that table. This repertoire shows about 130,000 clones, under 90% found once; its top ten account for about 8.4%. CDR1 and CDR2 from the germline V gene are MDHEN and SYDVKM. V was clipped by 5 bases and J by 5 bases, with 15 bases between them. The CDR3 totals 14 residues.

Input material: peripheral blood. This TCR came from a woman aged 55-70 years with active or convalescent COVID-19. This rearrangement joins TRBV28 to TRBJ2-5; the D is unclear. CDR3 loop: CASSPISAAETQYF. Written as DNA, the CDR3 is TGTGCCAGCAGTCCTATTTCCGCAGCGGAGACCCAGTACTTC.